This T cell receptor (beta chain) was found in a study of blood T cell repertoires in COVID-19 (TCRdb year 2020). A note on the overall study: Samples from collaborators originated in the United States, Italy and Spain and spanned both the acute and convalescent phases of COVID-19. The material from the prospective study consisted of cDNA or gDNA derived from T cells, B-cell-depleted T cells, or PBMCs. Deeply sampled blood TCRbeta repertoires from subjects exposed to, actively infected with, or recovered from COVID-19 were included in the dataset. A freely available public database, intended as a resource for researchers studying the immune response to SARS-CoV-2, is where the repertoires were released. Samples were obtained from the ongoing ImmuneRACE study (first 160 participants) and from some 1,200 subjects provided by 6 global collaborators. Nearly every sample came with metadata listing a de-identified subject ID, COVID-19 status, age in years and sex. Where HLA class I and class II types were available, the types were taken from metadata supplied by the sample provider, not from assay-based typing. The paper as a whole reports these results and caveats: Clinical and demographic metadata were provided uncurated, with the amount varying by source and participant.

The CDR3, cysteine through phenylalanine, is 16 amino acids long. The DNA shown is the 48-base CDR3, in frame from base 1. The junction shows trimming of 3 bases on V and 4 bases on J, plus 19 bases between the germline ends. CDR1 and CDR2 (WSHSY, SAAADI) derive from the germline V gene. Participants in the prospective study were enrolled through a virtual design, were aged roughly 18 to 95 years, and lived in about two dozen United States geographic areas. To assign participants to cohorts, the prospective study relied on clinical history that participants themselves reported in a screening survey and a study questionnaire. For ImmuneRACE Cohort 3, a participant was defined as recovered based on two consecutive negative NP/OP PCR tests, clearance by a healthcare professional, or resolution of symptoms. Each participant in the prospective study had whole blood, serum and a nasopharyngeal or oropharyngeal swab collected by mobile phlebotomists. Prospective study participants could optionally give additional blood draws and questionnaires over an approximately two-month period. Blood samples from the prospective study were shipped frozen or at room temperature prior to DNA extraction.

With regard to this clone: Its recognized antigen is unknown. Base qualities were left out, and no much larger clone turns up one base away.

TCRbeta CDR3 regions were amplified from genomic DNA using the immunoSEQ Assay, a bias-controlled multiplex PCR. As for the original processing: Within the assay, amplification of reference gene primers was used to estimate how many nucleated cells each sample contained. To quantify the absolute abundance of each unique TCRbeta CDR3 rearrangement, sequence reads were collapsed and filtered. For each sample, productive Simpson clonality was calculated as the square root of Simpson's diversity index across productive rearrangements. The table was pulled from immuneACCESS by TCRdb, which kept in-frame rearrangements only. Such tables lose some clones; where checked, under half of the loss comes from unresolved V genes, and the rest has no known cause. The V and J calls and the clone size are those of that table, but D and trimming were determined from the DNA. A total of about 130,000 clones appear in this sample, around 85% of them only once. The ten most abundant clones make up more than 8.5% of the sample.

The sequenced sample was PBMCs or T cells enriched from blood (not recorded which). The clonotype originates from a man in his forties or fifties who had recovered from COVID-19. The rearranged segments are TRBV10-2 and TRBJ2-7; 6 matching bases give a weak D call of TRBD1. The CDR3: CASSDLGAERIYEQYF. The nucleotide sequence is given as TGCGCCAGCAGTGATTTGGGGGCAGAAAGAATTTACGAGCAGTACTTC.